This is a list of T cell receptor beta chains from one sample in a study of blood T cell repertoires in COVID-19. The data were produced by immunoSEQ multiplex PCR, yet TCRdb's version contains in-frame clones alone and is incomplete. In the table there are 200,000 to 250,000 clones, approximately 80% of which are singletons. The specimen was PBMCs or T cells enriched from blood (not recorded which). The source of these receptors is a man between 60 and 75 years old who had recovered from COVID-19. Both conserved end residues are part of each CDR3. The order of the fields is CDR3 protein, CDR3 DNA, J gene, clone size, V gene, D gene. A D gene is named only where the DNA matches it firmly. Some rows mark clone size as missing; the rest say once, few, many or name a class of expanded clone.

CDR3 protein: CASSLGGHQPQHF
CDR3 DNA: TGTGCCAGCAGTTTGGGGGGTCATCAGCCCCAGCATTTT
J gene: TRBJ1-5
clone size: NA
V gene: TRBV12-3/TRBV12-4
D gene: NA

CDR3 protein: CASSKDRQGSYEQYF
CDR3 DNA: TGTGCCAGCAGTAAAGACAGGCAAGGATCCTACGAGCAGTACTTC
J gene: TRBJ2-7
clone size: NA
V gene: TRBV6-2/TRBV6-3
D gene: NA

CDR3 protein: CASSKQGDENTIYF
CDR3 DNA: TGTGCCAGCAGTAAACAGGGGGATGAAAACACCATATATTTT
J gene: TRBJ1-3
clone size: few
V gene: TRBV5-6
D gene: TRBD1

CDR3 protein: CFREFQGQPQHF
CDR3 DNA: TGTTTTCGTGAGTTCCAGGGACAGCCCCAGCATTTT
J gene: TRBJ1-5
clone size: NA
V gene: TRBV12-3/TRBV12-4
D gene: NA

CDR3 protein: CASSDAGGVSYNEQFF
CDR3 DNA: TGTGCCAGCAGCGACGCAGGGGGAGTCTCCTACAATGAGCAGTTCTTC
J gene: TRBJ2-1
clone size: once
V gene: TRBV9
D gene: TRBD1

CDR3 protein: CASSTTRTGQGSYEQYF
CDR3 DNA: TGTGCCAGTAGTACCACGCGAACTGGACAGGGGAGCTACGAGCAGTACTTC
J gene: TRBJ2-7
clone size: few
V gene: TRBV19
D gene: TRBD1

CDR3 protein: CASSSDRTNEQFF
CDR3 DNA: TGTGCCAGCAGTTCGGACAGGACTAATGAGCAGTTCTTC
J gene: TRBJ2-1
clone size: NA
V gene: TRBV5-8
D gene: TRBD1

CDR3 protein: CASSLVAGASTDTQYF
CDR3 DNA: TGTGCCAGCAGCTTAGTAGCGGGGGCTAGCACAGATACGCAGTATTTT
J gene: TRBJ2-3
clone size: NA
V gene: TRBV7-6
D gene: TRBD2

CDR3 protein: CASSQDFGGDEKLFF
CDR3 DNA: TGCGCCAGCAGCCAAGATTTTGGGGGGGATGAAAAACTGTTTTTT
J gene: TRBJ1-4
clone size: few
V gene: TRBV4-1
D gene: NA

CDR3 protein: CATSGSGLNTEAFF
CDR3 DNA: TGTGCCACCAGTGGCTCAGGCCTGAACACTGAAGCTTTCTTT
J gene: TRBJ1-1
clone size: NA
V gene: TRBV24-1
D gene: NA

CDR3 protein: CASSHLQTNYGYTF
CDR3 DNA: TGTGCCAGTAGCCATCTACAGACTAACTATGGCTACACCTTC
J gene: TRBJ1-2
clone size: NA
V gene: TRBV19
D gene: NA

CDR3 protein: CASADNYNSPLHF
CDR3 DNA: TGTGCCAGCGCTGACAACTATAATTCACCCCTCCACTTT
J gene: TRBJ1-6
clone size: NA
V gene: TRBV18
D gene: NA

CDR3 protein: CASSQEQGGNEKLFF
CDR3 DNA: TGCGCCAGCAGCCAAGAACAGGGTGGGAATGAAAAACTGTTTTTT
J gene: TRBJ1-4
clone size: NA
V gene: TRBV4-1
D gene: NA

CDR3 protein: CAISRDRDTGELFF
CDR3 DNA: TGTGCCATCAGTCGGGACAGGGACACCGGGGAGCTGTTTTTT
J gene: TRBJ2-2
clone size: NA
V gene: TRBV10-3
D gene: TRBD1

CDR3 protein: CASSLEAGTQGTEAFF
CDR3 DNA: TGTGCCAGCAGCTTAGAAGCCGGGACTCAAGGCACTGAAGCTTTCTTT
J gene: TRBJ1-1
clone size: NA
V gene: TRBV7-8
D gene: NA

CDR3 protein: CASSFVGGQVQETQYF
CDR3 DNA: TGCGCCAGCAGCTTTGTGGGGGGGCAAGTCCAAGAGACCCAGTACTTC
J gene: TRBJ2-5
clone size: NA
V gene: TRBV5-1
D gene: NA

CDR3 protein: CASSLGTSDGAYEQYF
CDR3 DNA: TGTGCCAGCAGCTTGGGTACTAGCGATGGGGCCTACGAGCAGTACTTC
J gene: TRBJ2-7
clone size: NA
V gene: TRBV5-4
D gene: TRBD2

CDR3 protein: CASSLALGGQNYGYTF
CDR3 DNA: TGTGCCAGCAGCTTAGCGCTGGGGGGGCAGAACTATGGCTACACCTTC
J gene: TRBJ1-2
clone size: few
V gene: TRBV7-2
D gene: NA

CDR3 protein: CASSFPDRAGANVLTF
CDR3 DNA: TGTGCCAGCAGCTTCCCGGACAGGGCTGGGGCCAACGTCCTGACTTTC
J gene: TRBJ2-6
clone size: once
V gene: TRBV5-6
D gene: TRBD1

CDR3 protein: CASSLKETGMCQPQHF
CDR3 DNA: TGTGCCAGCAGCTTAAAAGAAACAGGGATGTGTCAGCCCCAGCATTTT
J gene: TRBJ1-5
clone size: NA
V gene: TRBV11-3
D gene: NA

CDR3 protein: CASSGKQGVGSYEQYF
CDR3 DNA: TGCGCCAGCAGCGGGAAACAGGGCGTGGGGTCTTACGAGCAGTACTTC
J gene: TRBJ2-7
clone size: NA
V gene: TRBV5-1
D gene: NA

CDR3 protein: CASSNSGAGELEELFF
CDR3 DNA: TGTGCCAGCAGCAATAGCGGGGCCGGGGAACTGGAGGAGCTGTTTTTT
J gene: TRBJ2-2
clone size: NA
V gene: TRBV11-3
D gene: TRBD2

CDR3 protein: CASSRAGYEKLFF
CDR3 DNA: TGTGCCAGCAGCCGCGCGGGTTATGAAAAACTGTTTTTT
J gene: TRBJ1-4
clone size: NA
V gene: TRBV6-6
D gene: NA

CDR3 protein: CASSEDRGNTIYF
CDR3 DNA: TGTGCCAGCAGTGAGGACAGGGGAAACACCATATATTTT
J gene: TRBJ1-3
clone size: NA
V gene: TRBV6-1
D gene: TRBD1

CDR3 protein: CASSQSRLLGTF
CDR3 DNA: TGTGCCAGCAGTCAATCCAGGTTGCTTGGCACCTTC
J gene: TRBJ1-2
clone size: NA
V gene: TRBV7-2
D gene: NA

CDR3 protein: CASSFGANVLTF
CDR3 DNA: TGTGCCAGCAGCTTCGGGGCCAACGTCCTGACTTTC
J gene: TRBJ2-6
clone size: NA
V gene: TRBV12-3/TRBV12-4
D gene: NA

CDR3 protein: CASSLQGERDSPLHF
CDR3 DNA: TGCGCCAGCAGCCTCCAGGGGGAAAGGGATTCACCCCTCCACTTT
J gene: TRBJ1-6
clone size: NA
V gene: TRBV10-2
D gene: TRBD1

CDR3 protein: CASSEGVAYGYTF
CDR3 DNA: TGTGCCAGCAGCGAGGGGGTCGCCTATGGCTACACCTTC
J gene: TRBJ1-2
clone size: NA
V gene: TRBV9
D gene: NA

CDR3 protein: CASSSLLRTGGFSYEQYF
CDR3 DNA: TGTGCCAGCAGCTCCCTCCTTCGGACAGGGGGATTCTCCTACGAGCAGTACTTC
J gene: TRBJ2-7
clone size: NA
V gene: TRBV7-6
D gene: TRBD1

CDR3 protein: CASSDKARGGADEAFF
CDR3 DNA: TGTGCCAGTAGTGATAAAGCCCGCGGGGGCGCTGATGAAGCTTTCTTT
J gene: TRBJ1-1
clone size: once
V gene: TRBV19
D gene: NA

CDR3 protein: CAWSAGEGQPQHF
CDR3 DNA: TGTGCCTGGAGTGCAGGGGAAGGTCAGCCCCAGCATTTT
J gene: TRBJ1-5
clone size: NA
V gene: TRBV30
D gene: NA

CDR3 protein: CASSTRTGPDYGYTF
CDR3 DNA: TGTGCCAGCAGCACGCGGACAGGGCCTGACTATGGCTACACCTTC
J gene: TRBJ1-2
clone size: NA
V gene: TRBV7-2
D gene: TRBD1

CDR3 protein: CASSLATDRGTDTQYF
CDR3 DNA: TGTGCCAGCAGTCTGGCTACGGACAGAGGCACAGATACGCAGTATTTT
J gene: TRBJ2-3
clone size: NA
V gene: TRBV4-2
D gene: NA

CDR3 protein: CASSLAGGYTPGEAFF
CDR3 DNA: TGTGCCAGCAGCCTCGCAGGGGGCTATACACCCGGCGAAGCTTTCTTT
J gene: TRBJ1-1
clone size: NA
V gene: TRBV7-2
D gene: TRBD1

CDR3 protein: CASSSYSNQPQHF
CDR3 DNA: TGTGCCAGCAGCTCTTATAGCAATCAGCCCCAGCATTTT
J gene: TRBJ1-5
clone size: NA
V gene: TRBV5-8
D gene: NA

CDR3 protein: CASSQDGGSGGSQETQYF
CDR3 DNA: TGTGCCAGCAGCCAAGATGGCGGTAGCGGGGGAAGCCAAGAGACCCAGTACTTC
J gene: TRBJ2-5
clone size: NA
V gene: TRBV4-2
D gene: TRBD2

CDR3 protein: CASSKLAGGGETQYF
CDR3 DNA: TGTGCCAGCAGCAAACTAGCGGGGGGAGGAGAGACCCAGTACTTC
J gene: TRBJ2-5
clone size: NA
V gene: TRBV14
D gene: TRBD2

CDR3 protein: CASGVNRVGQETQYF
CDR3 DNA: TGTGCCAGCGGAGTAAACAGGGTGGGCCAAGAGACCCAGTACTTC
J gene: TRBJ2-5
clone size: NA
V gene: TRBV2
D gene: NA

CDR3 protein: CAKDTLMNTEAFF
CDR3 DNA: TGTGCCAAAGACACCCTCATGAACACTGAAGCTTTCTTT
J gene: TRBJ1-1
clone size: NA
V gene: TRBV2
D gene: NA

CDR3 protein: CASSSGYLRGTQYF
CDR3 DNA: TGTGCCAGCAGCTCCGGATACTTAAGGGGGACCCAGTACTTC
J gene: TRBJ2-5
clone size: once
V gene: TRBV5-8
D gene: NA

CDR3 protein: CASSPTGSWGNQPQHF
CDR3 DNA: TGTGCCAGTAGCCCCACTGGGAGCTGGGGAAATCAGCCCCAGCATTTT
J gene: TRBJ1-5
clone size: NA
V gene: TRBV19
D gene: NA

CDR3 protein: CSVGRDRGVYEQYF
CDR3 DNA: TGCAGCGTTGGACGGGACAGGGGAGTGTACGAGCAGTACTTC
J gene: TRBJ2-7
clone size: NA
V gene: TRBV29-1
D gene: TRBD1

CDR3 protein: CASSSTVNTEAFF
CDR3 DNA: TGTGCCAGCAGTTCAACAGTGAACACTGAAGCTTTCTTT
J gene: TRBJ1-1
clone size: NA
V gene: TRBV7-2
D gene: NA